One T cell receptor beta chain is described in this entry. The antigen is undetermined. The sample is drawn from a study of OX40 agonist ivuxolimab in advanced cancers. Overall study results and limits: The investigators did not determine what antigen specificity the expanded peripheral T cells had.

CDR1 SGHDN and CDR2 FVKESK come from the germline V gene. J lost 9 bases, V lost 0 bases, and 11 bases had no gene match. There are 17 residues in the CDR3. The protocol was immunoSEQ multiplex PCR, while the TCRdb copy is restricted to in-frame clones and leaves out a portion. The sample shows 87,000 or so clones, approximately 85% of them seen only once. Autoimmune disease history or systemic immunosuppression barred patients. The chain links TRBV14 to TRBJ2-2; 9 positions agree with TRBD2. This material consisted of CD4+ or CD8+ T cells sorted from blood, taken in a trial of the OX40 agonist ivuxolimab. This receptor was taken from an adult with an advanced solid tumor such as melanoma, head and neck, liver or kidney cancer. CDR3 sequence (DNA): TGTGCCAGCAGCCAAGAGTTTGCGACTAGCGGCCGGCGGGAGCTGTTTTTT. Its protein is CASSQEFATSGRRELFF.